This T cell receptor (beta chain) is drawn from a study of shared clonotypes between healthy human individuals. Study as a whole: With ages of 18 to 49, the donors were two women and three men.

TCRdb keeps only in-frame clones here, not all; method: immunoSEQ multiplex PCR. The sample yields about 2.5 million clones, under 95% seen once. CDR3 length: 15 residues. The germline V gene encodes CDR1 GTSNPN and CDR2 SVGIG (reference sequence). The V segment lost 3 bases and the J segment 4 bases; nucleotides outside the gene matches: 7. Healthy HIV-negative adults without recent acute infections or vaccinations served as donors. J is TRBJ1-3 and V is TRBV30, with 9 bases fitting TRBD1. Sequenced input: naive CD4+ T cells from PBMCs. Indicated subset: CD45RA+ positively selected. The sequence was collected from a man younger than 35 in good health. Some clones in this sample may be carry-over from other donors' samples. The CDR3 nucleotides are TGTGCCTGGAGCGCCGGGACAGGGTACGGAAACACCATATATTTT. This encodes CAWSAGTGYGNTIYF. Together with reference TRBV30 and TRBJ1-3, the CDR3 gives the full variable domain: SQTIHQWPATLVQPVGSPLSLECTVEGTSNPNLYWYRQAAGRGLQLLFYSVGIGQISSEVPQNLSASRPQDRQFILSSKKLLLSDSGFYLCAWSAGTGYGNTIYFGEGSWLTVV.